This TCR beta chain was profiled in a study of T cell clonality in common variable immunodeficiency. As regards this clone: Its antigen is still unknown. From the germline J gene comes the end of the CDR3, since the read stops 3 residues before it.

The CDR3 is made up of 18 amino acids. Germline V gives CDR1 KGHSH, CDR2 LQKENI. Losses at the gene ends were 4 bases for V and 6 bases for J; bases not matched to a gene: 16. Produced via immunoSEQ multiplex PCR; TCRdb's table is partial and in-frame only. Sampling found roughly 2,500 clones, none seen once. Overall study findings and caveats: Authors noted CVID clonality's cause needs subpopulation repertoire sequencing. Common variable immunodeficiency TCR beta sequences reportedly had fewer deletions and N-nucleotide insertions.

Of CVID subjects, approximately 15 were female and around 27 male, mean age approximately 40. The TCR was taken from a human donor with common variable immunodeficiency. Input material: peripheral blood mononuclear cells. The V gene is TRBV18, the J gene TRBJ1-1, with 11 bases matching TRBD1. This chain's CDR3 is CASSRSYGTGGVRPEAFF. Incomplete CDR3 DNA: TGTGCCAGCTCACGCTCTTACGGGACAGGGGGTGTAAGGCCTGAA.